This TCR beta chain was sequenced for a study of type 1 regulatory T cells. Deletions cut 2 bases from V and 5 bases from J, with 21 bases between. The CDR3 loop spans 17 amino acids. Germline CDR1 and CDR2: SEHNR and FQNEAQ (reference sequence). TCRdb reanalysed the reads using MiXCR and keeps one entry per CDR3 protein. This sample has about 65,000 distinct CDR3 sequences; approximately 50% occur once, and the top ten carry roughly 2.2%. This clonotype was counted only a few times. Its specificity is unknown. This chain connects TRBV7-9 to TRBJ2-5; D is possibly TRBD1 or TRBD2 (5 bases each). Input material: cultured non-Tr1 T cells, either the whole culture or a sorted T cell fraction (not recorded which). This TCR was sampled from a human donor in good health. The DNA for the CDR3 is TGTGCCAGCAGCTTAATACTCTTGGGGGTAAAAATTGAGACCCAGTACTTC. Translated, it gives CASSLILLGVKIETQYF.